Presented here are 9 T cell receptor beta chains from one specimen sequenced in a study of blood T cell repertoires in COVID-19. TCRdb's copy holds only in-frame clones and misses some; the assay was immunoSEQ multiplex PCR. The repertoire consists of about 370,000 clones, with 75% to 90% occurring once and the leading ten covering more than 0.8%. Sequenced: PBMCs or T cells enriched from blood (not recorded which). All receptors derive from a man aged 18 to 30 who had recovered from COVID-19.

The J gene is TRBJ2-7, the V gene TRBV9; 11 bases fit TRBD1. The CDR3 is 15 amino acids. CDR1 is SGDLS and CDR2 is YYNGEE in the germline V gene. V lost 3 bases to trimming and J lost 4 bases; unmatched junction nucleotides: 6. DNA of the CDR3: TGTGCCAGCAGCGGATTCGGACAGGGGGCTTACGAGCAGTACTTC. Translating it yields CASSGFGQGAYEQYF.

V gene TRBV12-3 or TRBV12-4 combines with J gene TRBJ1-2; 8 bases agree with TRBD1. Trimming at V came to 6 bases and at J to 4 bases, leaving 4 bases not matched to a gene. This CDR3 is built from 13 residues. The DNA for the CDR3 is TGTGCCAGCAGGCCAACAGGGGGCTATGGCTACACCTTC. The encoded protein is CASRPTGGYGYTF.

The chain has TRBV6-5 and TRBJ2-2; perhaps TRBD1 as D (5 bases). Trimming removed 0 bases at V and 7 bases at J, with 9 bases between. The CDR3 loop spans 14 amino acids. The germline gives CDR1 MNHEY, CDR2 SVGAGI. CDR3 region: CASSYSQGHGELFF. The CDR3, as DNA: TGTGCCAGCAGTTACTCGCAGGGTCACGGGGAGCTGTTTTTT.

The chain couples TRBV4-2 to TRBJ1-1; 8 bases agree with TRBD1. In germline, CDR1 is LGHNA, CDR2 YNFKEQ. This CDR3 spans 17 amino acids. V shed 3 bases and J 5 bases; nucleotides not matched to a gene: 14. Here the CDR3 DNA reads TGTGCCAGCAGCCATGAACCGCAAGGACAGGGTGGGACTGAAGCTTTCTTT. Encoded protein: CASSHEPQGQGGTEAFF.

The V and J genes are TRBV29-1 and TRBJ1-1, with 7 nucleotides matching TRBD1. Germline assignment: CDR1 SQVTM and CDR2 ANQGSEA. The CDR3 runs 13 residues. The J segment lost 4 bases and the V segment lost 6 bases, leaving 8 bases of the junction unmatched. The CDR3 DNA follows: TGCAGCGTGTCTCGACAGGGCCCCACTGAAGCTTTCTTT. Protein: CSVSRQGPTEAFF. Complete variable domain (other parts from reference TRBV29-1 and TRBJ1-1): SAVISQKPSRDICQRGTSLTIQCQVDSQVTMMFWYRQQPGQSLTLIATANQGSEATYESGFVIDKFPISRPNLTFSTLTVSNMSPEDSSIYLCSVSRQGPTEAFFGQGTRLTVV.

The rearrangement joins TRBV13 to TRBJ2-1; D may be TRBD2 (6 bases). Trimming took 9 bases from V and 13 from J, leaving 16 bases between them. There are 11 residues in the CDR3. CDR1 is PRHDT and CDR2 is FYEKMQ in the germline V gene (reference sequence). This CDR3 reads CASTAGIDQFF. The CDR3 nucleotides are TGTGCCAGTACCGCGGGGATAGATCAGTTCTTC.

The V call is TRBV16, the J call TRBJ2-3; 8 positions match TRBD2. Trimming cost V 0 bases and J 0 bases; bases outside gene matches: 5. CDR1 and CDR2 (germline): KGHSY, FQNENV. The length of the CDR3 is 17 residues. The DNA of the CDR3 is TGTGCCAGCAGCCAATCGTTACTAGCGGATAGCACAGATACGCAGTATTTT. It is translated as CASSQSLLADSTDTQYF.

This chain uses TRBV5-1 with TRBJ1-1; D is unclear. Deletions cut 4 bases from V and 2 bases from J, with 9 bases between. This CDR3 spans 13 amino acids. Germline-derived CDR1 and CDR2 are SGHRS and YFSETQ. CDR3 bases: TGCGCCAGCAGCCCCGCGGTAAACACTGAAGCTTTCTTT. Encoded protein: CASSPAVNTEAFF.

The DNA for the CDR3 is TGTGCCAGCAGCTTTCGACCGGGACAGGGAATTTGGAGAAACACCATATATTTT. This encodes CASSFRPGQGIWRNTIYF. V gene TRBV13 combines with J gene TRBJ1-3; TRBD1 agrees at 9 bases. Per germline, CDR1 PRHDT and CDR2 FYEKMQ (reference sequence). V shed 3 bases and J 5 bases; nucleotides not matched to a gene: 14. The CDR3 loop spans 18 amino acids.